The TCR beta chain under discussion was sequenced for a study of shared clonotypes between healthy human individuals. Study details: The study used three CD4 naive, three CD4 memory, two CD8 naive and one CD8 memory plate per donor. Regarding the study as a whole: Blood was the sole source, and tissue repertoires probably differ.

The assay was run at deep level. The method was immunoSEQ multiplex PCR; TCRdb's version includes in-frame clones alone and lacks a portion of them. This table has roughly 2 million clones, about 94% appearing once. The CDR3 is 16 residues long. J was trimmed by 4 bases and V by 0 bases; bases with no gene match: 3. Germline V CDR1 and CDR2: SGHRS, YFSETQ. As concerns this clone: Its antigen is undetermined. Other DNA sequences of this sample code for an identical CDR3.

The source is a man aged 18 to 35 in good health. The gene calls are TRBV5-1 and TRBJ2-3; 12 bases are a match to TRBD1. The source material was naive CD4+ T cells sorted from blood. The subset denotes: CD45RA+ positively selected. As DNA, the CDR3 is TGCGCCAGCAGCTTGGAGGGACAGGGGGCTTCAGATACGCAGTATTTT. Residues: CASSLEGQGASDTQYF.